These 24 T cell receptor beta chains share one sample of origin, sequenced in a study of T cells after posttransplantation cyclophosphamide. The table came from immunoSEQ multiplex PCR; TCRdb's copy has only in-frame clones and leaves some out. The table lists approximately 31,000 clones, with no singletons. The sample comprised PBMCs. The receptors shown here come from a woman in her thirties in good health and a related stem cell transplant donor.

The sample holds a few counts of this clone. The chain uses TRBV5-5 and TRBJ1-1; 12 bases agree with TRBD1. Germline-derived CDR1 and CDR2 are SGHKS and YYEKEE (reference sequence). V shed 3 bases, J shed 6 bases, and the junction held 3 bases outside the gene matches. The CDR3 consists of 14 residues. The CDR3 coding sequence is TGTGCCAGCAGCTCGGGACAGGGGGCCCCTGAAGCTTTCTTT. Translation: CASSSGQGAPEAFF.

This clone was counted many times. The chain has TRBV9 and TRBJ2-3; D possibly matches TRBD1 or TRBD2 (5 bases each). The CDR3 is 15 amino acids. V lost 4 bases, J lost 0 bases, and 12 bases lay in between. Germline CDR1 and CDR2: SGDLS and YYNGEE. In nucleotides, the CDR3 is TGTGCCAGCAGCTCCCTAGAGGGGAGCACAGATACGCAGTATTTT. Translated: CASSSLEGSTDTQYF.

This clone came up many times. The chain couples TRBV12-3 or TRBV12-4 to TRBJ1-3, with TRBD1 as a possible D gene (5 bases). Deletions cut 4 bases from V and 7 bases from J, with 8 bases between. This CDR3 contains 12 residues. The CDR3 is CASSYEGNTIYF. CDR3 DNA sequence: TGTGCCAGCAGTTATGAGGGGAACACCATATATTTT.

This clone has at least ten counts. The chain has TRBV11-2 and TRBJ2-1; 7 positions match TRBD2. The CDR3 totals 14 residues. Germline V lookup: CDR1 SGHAT, CDR2 FQNNGV. J gave up 6 bases and V 1 base, and 3 bases lay outside the gene matches. The CDR3 region is CASSLAGGFNEQFF. In DNA, the CDR3 is TGTGCCAGCAGCTTAGCGGGGGGTTTCAATGAGCAGTTCTTC.

A few counts support this clone. The V and J genes are TRBV28 and TRBJ1-6, with a weak D call TRBD1 (6 bases). Deletions cut 5 bases from V and 5 bases from J, with 16 bases between. CDR1 and CDR2 from the germline V gene are MDHEN and SYDVKM. CDR3 length: 16 amino acids. The CDR3 reads CASSNVQGWNNSPLHF. The CDR3 region has the DNA TGTGCCAGCAGTAACGTACAGGGATGGAATAATTCACCCCTCCACTTT. The whole variable domain, remainder taken from reference TRBV28 and TRBJ1-6, is DVKVTQSSRYLVKRTGEKVFLECVQDMDHENMFWYRQDPGLGLRLIYFSYDVKMKEKGDIPEGYSVSREKKERFSLILESASTNQTSMYLCASSNVQGWNNSPLHFGNGTRLTVT.

This clone appeared many times. The chain joins TRBV5-1 to TRBJ1-4, with D uncertain. Trimming left V 4 bases short and J 7 bases short, with 11 bases between. Germline CDR1 reads SGHRS; CDR2 reads YFSETQ. The CDR3 totals 13 residues. The CDR3 region is CASSPNSREKLFF. The DNA of the CDR3 is TGCGCCAGCAGCCCTAACTCACGTGAAAAACTGTTTTTT.

This clone was observed many times. The junction and the germline gene differ at one end; a read error may be behind it. J is TRBJ1-1 and V is TRBV7-2; maybe TRBD1 (5 bases). Germline CDR1 and CDR2: SGHTA and FQGNSA. The CDR3 spans 14 residues. The CDR3, as DNA: TGTGCCAGCAGCCTAGCAGGGCCCAACACTGAAGCTTTCTTT. It is translated as CASSLAGPNTEAFF.

This clone showed up many times. One junction end disagrees with the germline gene, perhaps due to a read error. Different DNA sequences within this sample yield the same CDR3. The V call is TRBV28, the J call TRBJ2-3; the D gene is possibly TRBD2 (5 bases). The CDR3 runs to 17 residues. In germline, CDR1 is MDHEN, CDR2 SYDVKM. The CDR3 protein is CASTPEEGLVLSDTQYF. Here the CDR3 DNA reads TGTGCCAGCACCCCGGAAGAGGGTTTAGTTTTGTCAGATACACAGTATTTT.

The table lists this clone with many counts. The CDR3 DNA sequence: TGTGCCAGCAGCCAAGAGGAAAGGGGGCCCCGGTATGGCTACACCTTC. Its protein is CASSQEERGPRYGYTF. The genes are TRBV4-2 and TRBJ1-2; 7 nucleotides align to TRBD1. This CDR3 comprises 16 residues. Germline V gene sequence: CDR1 LGHNA, CDR2 YNFKEQ. V lost 0 bases and J lost 5; bases outside the gene matches: 9.

This clone occurred many times. The chain couples TRBV5-6 to TRBJ1-1, with a possible D match to TRBD1 (5 bases). Per germline, CDR1 SGHDT and CDR2 YYEEEE. The CDR3 totals 14 residues. V lost 6 bases and J 5 bases, leaving 17 bases between the germline ends. The CDR3 DNA reads TGTGCCAGCATATCTGGGGCAATGAGAACTGAAGCTTTCTTT. This translates into CASISGAMRTEAFF.

The chain employs TRBV7-9 and TRBJ2-4, with D perhaps being TRBD1 or TRBD2 (6 bases each). Germline CDR1 reads SEHNR; CDR2 reads FQNEAQ (reference sequence). This CDR3 region has 15 residues. The V end was cut by 6 bases, the J end by 1 base, with 13 bases between. CDR3 sequence reads: CASRRDNGAKNIQYF. CDR3 in DNA: TGTGCCAGCAGGCGGGACAACGGGGCCAAAAACATTCAGTACTTC.

This clone has a count of ten or more. The J gene is TRBJ2-3, the V gene TRBV7-9, with TRBD2 matching 16 bases. CDR1 SEHNR and CDR2 FQNEAQ come from the germline V gene (reference sequence). Trimming took 6 bases from V and 3 from J; bases not matched to a gene: 12. CDR3 length: 19 amino acids. The CDR3, as DNA: TGTGCCAGCAGTTCCGGGACTAGCGGGGGGGCGGGGTGGACAGATACGCAGTATTTT. Translation gives CASSSGTSGGAGWTDTQYF.

This clone has ten or more counts. The genes are TRBV5-4 and TRBJ1-2; 8 bases agree with TRBD1. CDR1 SGHNT and CDR2 YYREEE come from the germline V gene (reference sequence). The CDR3 consists of 15 residues. V gave up 2 bases and J gave up 2 bases; unmatched junction bases: 5. CDR3 residues: CASSFSRTGNYGYTF. CDR3 in DNA: TGTGCCAGCAGCTTTTCAAGGACAGGGAACTATGGCTACACCTTC.

This clone was found many times. The CDR3 coding sequence is TGCGCCAGCAGCTTGGATGGACAGGGGGCGCGCGAGCAGTACTTC. As protein: CASSLDGQGAREQYF. The chain joins TRBV5-1 to TRBJ2-7; 11 nucleotides align to TRBD1. The CDR3 sequence is 15 residues long. Germline V gives CDR1 SGHRS, CDR2 YFSETQ. Trimming cost V 0 bases and J 6 bases; bases outside gene matches: 5.

This clone was seen many times. CDR3 nucleotides: TGTGCCAGCAGCGAAACAGGGGAGTCCTACGAGCAGTACTTC. This gives the protein CASSETGESYEQYF. The gene calls are TRBV9 and TRBJ2-7; 7 bases line up with TRBD1. The junction had 4 bases not matched to a gene; V was cut back by 3 bases and J by 1 base. The CDR3 is 14 amino acids. Germline V CDR1 and CDR2: SGDLS, YYNGEE.

This clone was seen at least ten times. The chain recombines TRBV6-6 with TRBJ1-2, with 8 positions matching TRBD1. This CDR3 region has 14 residues. V shed 2 bases and J 4 bases; nucleotides not matched to a gene: 3. Germline assignment: CDR1 MNHNY and CDR2 SVGAGI (reference sequence). The DNA for the CDR3 is TGTGCCAGCAGTTACGGACAGGGTCCCTATGGCTACACCTTC. Its protein is CASSYGQGPYGYTF.

This clone has ten or more counts. The chain combines TRBV12-3 or TRBV12-4 with TRBJ1-4; D gene unclear. The V gene lost 1 base and the J gene lost 5 bases, with 11 bases spanning the gap. CDR3 length: 15 amino acids. The CDR3 DNA reads TGTGCCAGCAGTTTAGGCGGAGTAAAAAATGAAAAACTGTTTTTT. This gives the protein CASSLGGVKNEKLFF.

This clone was counted at least ten times. The chain employs TRBV5-4 and TRBJ1-1, with 8 positions matching TRBD1. Germline-derived CDR1 and CDR2 are SGHNT and YYREEE (reference sequence). After removal of 4 bases from V and 8 bases from J, the junction contained 4 bases not matched to a gene. The CDR3 is 12 amino acids. CDR3 nucleotides: TGTGCCAGCAGCCCAGACAGGGGCGAAGCTTTCTTT. Protein product: CASSPDRGEAFF.

This clone showed up many times. The genes are TRBV4-3 and TRBJ1-5, with D perhaps matching TRBD1 (6 bases). This CDR3 has 15 residues. Germline-derived CDR1 and CDR2 are LGHNA and YSLEER. Trimming stripped 0 bases from V and 6 bases from J, with 12 bases between. The CDR3 bases are TGCGCCAGCAGCCAAGATCACAGGGCACGTCAGCCCCAGCATTTT. The encoded protein is CASSQDHRARQPQHF.

This clone has at least ten counts. The chain couples TRBV11-3 to TRBJ2-1; 10 nucleotides match TRBD2. J lost 10 bases, V lost 0 bases, and 6 bases had no gene match. The CDR3 length is 15 residues. The germline CDR1 and CDR2 sequences are SGHNT and YENEEA. The CDR3 loop reads CASSLEAGGQHEQFF. Written as DNA, the CDR3 is TGTGCCAGCAGCTTAGAAGCGGGGGGGCAGCACGAGCAGTTCTTC.

In this sample, this clone turned up many times. The V call is TRBV4-1, the J call TRBJ2-7; D possibly corresponds to TRBD2 (6 bases). CDR1 MGHRA and CDR2 YSYEKL come from the germline V gene. V lost 3 bases and J 4 bases, leaving 25 bases between the germline ends. This CDR3 comprises 18 residues. CDR3 in amino acids: CASSHGLLRGVSPYEQYF. The CDR3, as DNA: TGCGCCAGCAGCCATGGACTATTAAGGGGTGTTAGTCCATACGAGCAGTACTTC.

This clone was counted many times. This chain links TRBV6-2 or TRBV6-3 with TRBJ1-5, with D possibly matching TRBD1 (5 bases). Germline V gene lookup returns CDR1 MNHEY and CDR2 SVGEGT. The CDR3 length is 14 residues. Between the trimmed V and J ends, which lost 6 bases and 1 base, there was a span of 10 bases. CDR3 in DNA: TGTGCCAGCAGCTGGGGGGAGAGCAATCAGCCCCAGCATTTT. It translates to CASSWGESNQPQHF.

This clone was seen many times. The chain is built from TRBV7-8 and TRBJ2-3; 13 bases are a match to TRBD2. Per the germline V gene, CDR1 is SGHVS and CDR2 is FQNEAQ. The trim removed 5 bases at V and 3 bases at J, leaving 14 bases unmatched. The CDR3 loop spans 19 amino acids. CDR3 amino acids: CASSRGLAGNPSFTDTQYF. For the CDR3, the DNA is TGTGCCAGCAGCAGGGGACTAGCGGGGAACCCTTCGTTTACAGATACGCAGTATTTT.

The chain carries TRBV28 and TRBJ1-2, with TRBD1 identical over 9 bases. The CDR3 runs to 15 residues. Germline CDR1 and CDR2: MDHEN and SYDVKM. J lost 3 bases, V lost 7 bases, and 9 bases had no gene match. CDR3 protein: CASTIRDREYYGYTF. DNA for the CDR3: TGTGCCAGCACGATCCGGGACAGGGAGTACTATGGCTACACCTTC.